The sequence of this TCR beta chain was determined in a study of blood T cell repertoires in COVID-19. Original handling: Researchers report that nucleated cell counts were estimated from reference gene primer amplification. The repertoire was sequenced with immunoSEQ multiplex PCR; TCRdb's copy has only in-frame clones and lacks some. From that table come the V and J calls and clone size; the DNA was used to work out D and trimming. The sample holds about 200,000 clones, approximately 86% seen once. V was trimmed by 9 bases and J by 5 bases, leaving 15 bases between them. Germline CDR1 and CDR2: SGDLS and YYNGEE. CDR3 length: 13 residues. In terms of age and location, participants ranged from roughly 18 to 100 years and lived in approximately 24 US areas. Exposed enrollees encountered a COVID-19 case at some point within 2 weeks before study entry.

J is TRBJ2-1 and V is TRBV9, with D unclear. Input material: PBMCs or T cells enriched from blood (not recorded which). The origin of this receptor is a young woman who had been exposed to COVID-19. CDR3 nucleotides: TGTGCCACTCAGTCAGTCGGAGACAATGAGCAGTTCTTC. This codes for CATQSVGDNEQFF.